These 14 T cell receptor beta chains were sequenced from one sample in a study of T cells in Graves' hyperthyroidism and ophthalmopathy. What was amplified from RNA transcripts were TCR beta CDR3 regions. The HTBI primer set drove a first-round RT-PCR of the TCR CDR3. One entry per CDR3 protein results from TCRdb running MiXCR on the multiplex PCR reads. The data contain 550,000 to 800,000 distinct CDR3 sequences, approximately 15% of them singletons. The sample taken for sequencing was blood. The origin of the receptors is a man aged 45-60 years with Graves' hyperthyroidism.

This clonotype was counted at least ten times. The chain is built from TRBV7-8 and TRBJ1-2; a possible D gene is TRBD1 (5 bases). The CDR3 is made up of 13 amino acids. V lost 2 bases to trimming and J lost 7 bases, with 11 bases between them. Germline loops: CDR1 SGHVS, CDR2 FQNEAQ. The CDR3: CASSLTGTPGYTF. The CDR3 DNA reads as TGTGCCAGCAGCTTAACAGGCACCCCTGGCTACACCTTC.

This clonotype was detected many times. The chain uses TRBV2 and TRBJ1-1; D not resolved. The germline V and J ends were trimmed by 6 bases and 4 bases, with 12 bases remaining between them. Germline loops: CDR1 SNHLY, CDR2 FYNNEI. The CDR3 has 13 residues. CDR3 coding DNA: TGTGCCAGCAGCCGGACGGTGGTCACTGAAGCTTTCTTT. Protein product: CASSRTVVTEAFF.

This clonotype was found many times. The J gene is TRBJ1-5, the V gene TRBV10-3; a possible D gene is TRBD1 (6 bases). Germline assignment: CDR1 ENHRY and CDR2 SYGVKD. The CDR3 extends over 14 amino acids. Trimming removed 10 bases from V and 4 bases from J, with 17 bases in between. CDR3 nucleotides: TGTGCCACCTCATTTTGGACAGAAAATCAGCCCCAGCATTTT. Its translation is CATSFWTENQPQHF.

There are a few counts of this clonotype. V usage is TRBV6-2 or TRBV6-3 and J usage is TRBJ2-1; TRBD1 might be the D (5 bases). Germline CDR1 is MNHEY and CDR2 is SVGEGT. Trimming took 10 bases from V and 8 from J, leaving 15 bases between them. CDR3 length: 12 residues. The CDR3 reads CAIHPRVHEQFF. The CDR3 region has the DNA TGTGCCATCCACCCCAGGGTCCATGAGCAGTTCTTC.

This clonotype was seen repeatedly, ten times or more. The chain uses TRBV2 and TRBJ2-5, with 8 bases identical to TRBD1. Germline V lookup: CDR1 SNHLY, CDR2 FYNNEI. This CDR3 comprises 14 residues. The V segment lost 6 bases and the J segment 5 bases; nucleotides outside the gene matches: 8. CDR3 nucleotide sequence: TGTGCCAGCAGGAAAGACAGGGGCTATGAGACCCAGTACTTC. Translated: CASRKDRGYETQYF.

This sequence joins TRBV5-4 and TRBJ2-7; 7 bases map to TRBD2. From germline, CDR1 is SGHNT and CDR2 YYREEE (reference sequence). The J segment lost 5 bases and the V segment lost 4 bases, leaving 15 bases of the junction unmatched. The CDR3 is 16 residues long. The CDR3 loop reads CASSTPSPREINEQYF. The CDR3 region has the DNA TGTGCCAGCAGCACCCCATCCCCGCGGGAGATCAACGAGCAGTACTTC. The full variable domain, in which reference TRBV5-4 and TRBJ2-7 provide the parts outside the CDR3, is ETGVTQSPTHLIKTRGQQVTLRCSSQSGHNTVSWYQQALGQGPQFIFQYYREEENGRGNFPPRFSGLQFPNYSSELNVNALELDDSALYLCASSTPSPREINEQYFGPGTRLTVT.

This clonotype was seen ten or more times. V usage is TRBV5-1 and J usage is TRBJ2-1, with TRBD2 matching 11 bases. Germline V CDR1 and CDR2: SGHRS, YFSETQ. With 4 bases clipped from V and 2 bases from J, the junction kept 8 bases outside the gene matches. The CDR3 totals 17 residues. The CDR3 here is CASSMTTSGTTYNEQFF. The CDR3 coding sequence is TGCGCCAGCAGCATGACGACTAGCGGGACCACCTACAATGAGCAGTTCTTC.

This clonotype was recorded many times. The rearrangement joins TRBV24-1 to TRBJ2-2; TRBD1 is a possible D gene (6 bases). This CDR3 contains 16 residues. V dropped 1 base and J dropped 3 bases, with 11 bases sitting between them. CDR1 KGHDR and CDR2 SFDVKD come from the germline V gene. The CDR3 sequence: CATSDFAGDHTGELFF. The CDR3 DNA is TGTGCCACCAGTGATTTTGCAGGGGATCACACCGGGGAGCTGTTTTTT.

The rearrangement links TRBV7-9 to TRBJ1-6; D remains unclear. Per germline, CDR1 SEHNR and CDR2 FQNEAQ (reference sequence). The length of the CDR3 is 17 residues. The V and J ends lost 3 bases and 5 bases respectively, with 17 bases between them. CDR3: CASSFPTAKPHNSPLHF. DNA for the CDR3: TGTGCCAGCAGCTTCCCTACAGCAAAGCCTCATAATTCACCCCTCCACTTT.

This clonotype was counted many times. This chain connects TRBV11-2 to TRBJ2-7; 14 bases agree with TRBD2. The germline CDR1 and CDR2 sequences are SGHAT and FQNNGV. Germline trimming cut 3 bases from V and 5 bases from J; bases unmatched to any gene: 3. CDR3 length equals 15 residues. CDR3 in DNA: TGTGCCAGCAGCTTGACTAGCGGGAGGGACCACGAGCAGTACTTC. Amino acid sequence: CASSLTSGRDHEQYF. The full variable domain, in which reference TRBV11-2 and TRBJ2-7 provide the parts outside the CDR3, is EAGVAQSPRYKIIEKRQSVAFWCNPISGHATLYWYQQILGQGPKLLIQFQNNGVVDDSQLPKDRFSAERLKGVDSTLKIQPAKLEDSAVYLCASSLTSGRDHEQYFGPGTRLTVT.

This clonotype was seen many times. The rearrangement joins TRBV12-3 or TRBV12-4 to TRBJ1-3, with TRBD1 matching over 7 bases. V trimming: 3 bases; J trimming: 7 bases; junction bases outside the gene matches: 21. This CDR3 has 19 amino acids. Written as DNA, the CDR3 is TGTGCCAGCAGTTTTCGGCGGCCCGGGACAGTTTCTTCTCGGAACACCATATATTTT. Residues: CASSFRRPGTVSSRNTIYF.

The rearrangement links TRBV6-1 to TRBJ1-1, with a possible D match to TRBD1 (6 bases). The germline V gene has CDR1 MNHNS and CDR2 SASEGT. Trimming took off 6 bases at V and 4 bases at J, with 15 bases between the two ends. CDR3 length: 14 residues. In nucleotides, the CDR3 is TGTGCCAGCAGGGTCGGGGGGCTTGGCACTGAAGCTTTCTTT. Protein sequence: CASRVGGLGTEAFF.

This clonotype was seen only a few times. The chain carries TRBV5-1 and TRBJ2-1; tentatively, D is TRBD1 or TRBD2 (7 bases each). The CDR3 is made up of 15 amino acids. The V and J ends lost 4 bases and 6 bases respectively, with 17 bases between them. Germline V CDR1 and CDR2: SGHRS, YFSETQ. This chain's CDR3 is CASSPGEGAVNEQFF. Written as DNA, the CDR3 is TGCGCCAGCAGCCCCGGGGAGGGGGCCGTCAATGAGCAGTTCTTC.

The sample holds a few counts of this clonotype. CDR3 sequence reads: CASSSFPSTDFYEQFF. The CDR3 DNA sequence: TGTGCCAGCAGTTCCTTCCCCAGCACCGATTTCTATGAGCAGTTCTTC. The chain has TRBV27 and TRBJ2-1; D is ambiguous. CDR1 and CDR2 (germline): MNHEY, SMNVEV (reference sequence). The CDR3 spans 16 residues. Trimming cost V 4 bases and J 8 bases, with 21 bases left between them.